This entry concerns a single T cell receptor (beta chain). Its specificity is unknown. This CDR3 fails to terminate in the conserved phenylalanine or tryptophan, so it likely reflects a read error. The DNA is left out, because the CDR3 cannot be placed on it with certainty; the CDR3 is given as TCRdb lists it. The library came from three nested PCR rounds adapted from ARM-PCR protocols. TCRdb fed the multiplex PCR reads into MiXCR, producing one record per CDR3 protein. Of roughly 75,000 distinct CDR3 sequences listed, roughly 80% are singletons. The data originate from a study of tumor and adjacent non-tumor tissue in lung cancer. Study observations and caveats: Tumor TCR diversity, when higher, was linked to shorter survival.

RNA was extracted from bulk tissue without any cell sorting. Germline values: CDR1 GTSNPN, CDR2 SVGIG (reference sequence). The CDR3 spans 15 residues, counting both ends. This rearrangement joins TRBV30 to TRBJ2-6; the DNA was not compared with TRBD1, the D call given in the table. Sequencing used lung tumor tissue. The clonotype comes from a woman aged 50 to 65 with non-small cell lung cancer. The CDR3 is CAWKVTGLGANVLTL.